The next 25 T cell receptor beta chains were all read from a single sample in a study of CD8 T cells in Susac syndrome (dated by TCRdb to about 2019). Receptors were amplified or captured by the immunoSEQ multiplex PCR assay. RNA was extracted using the RNeasy kit, and roughly 0.5 to 1 microgram was reverse transcribed with random hexamers. TCRdb took the public reads, trimmed them with fastp at Q25, ran MiXCR for clone calling and kept in-frame beta chains. Rows are unified per CDR3 protein, each entry keeping the most common DNA and genes. The sample table shows fewer than 350,000 distinct CDR3 sequences, and approximately 90% are seen once. Together, the top ten hold under 0.2% of the sample. The sample taken for sequencing was CD8+ T cells from PBMCs. The receptors stem from a human donor with multiple sclerosis.

The genes are TRBV6-2 or TRBV6-3 and TRBJ1-1; weak D call: TRBD1 (5 bases). Germline assignment: CDR1 MNHEY and CDR2 SVGEGT. The CDR3 loop spans 16 amino acids. Trimming removed 6 bases from V and 4 bases from J, with 21 bases in between. The CDR3 bases are TGTGCCAGCAGCCACAACCTGGGCAGGGCTGTCACTGAAGCTTTCTTT. Translating it yields CASSHNLGRAVTEAFF.

This chain joins TRBV12-3 or TRBV12-4 and TRBJ2-3; D is unresolved. Trimming took off 3 bases at V and 0 bases at J, with 10 bases between the two ends. The length of the CDR3 is 15 residues. CDR3 amino acids: CASSFMPTSTDTQYF. The CDR3 nucleotides are TGTGCCAGCAGTTTTATGCCCACAAGCACAGATACGCAGTATTTT.

This chain joins TRBV5-6 and TRBJ2-7; 7 bases fit TRBD2. V lost 5 bases and J lost 3; bases outside the gene matches: 8. The CDR3 runs 14 residues. Germline loops: CDR1 SGHDT, CDR2 YYEEEE. This CDR3 is CASSAGGTYYEQYF. As DNA, the CDR3 is TGTGCCAGCAGTGCCGGGGGGACCTACTACGAGCAGTACTTC.

This chain links TRBV11-2 with TRBJ2-3; a weak D match, TRBD2 (5 bases). CDR3 length equals 15 residues. Looked up from germline, CDR1 is SGHAT and CDR2 is FQNNGV. V lost 4 bases and J 0 bases, leaving 11 bases between the germline ends. The CDR3 sequence: CASSSSGPSTDTQYF. The CDR3 region has the DNA TGTGCCAGCAGCTCCAGCGGTCCTAGCACAGATACGCAGTATTTT.

This chain connects TRBV28 to TRBJ2-7; the D gene is possibly TRBD1 (5 bases). The CDR3 runs 13 residues. Germline loops: CDR1 MDHEN, CDR2 SYDVKM. V lost 3 bases to trimming and J lost 7 bases, with 13 bases between them. The CDR3 DNA follows: TGTGCCAGCAGTTTTATTGCAGGGCGTGAGCAGTACTTC. This gives the protein CASSFIAGREQYF.

The rearrangement links TRBV12-3 or TRBV12-4 to TRBJ2-7; either TRBD1 or TRBD2 may fit D (5 bases each). Trimming pared 8 bases from V and 5 bases from J, leaving 13 bases between. The CDR3 is 12 residues long. CDR3 protein: CASSNGGNEQYF. The DNA of the CDR3 is TGTGCCAGCTCTAATGGGGGTAACGAGCAGTACTTC.

The chain couples TRBV11-2 to TRBJ2-1; 9 bases agree with TRBD1. This CDR3 is 15 amino acids long. The V and J ends lost 6 bases and 6 bases, in that order; junction bases with no gene match: 9. The germline gives CDR1 SGHAT, CDR2 FQNNGV. CDR3: CASRDPGTGINEQFF. Here the CDR3 DNA reads TGTGCCAGCAGAGATCCCGGGACAGGGATCAATGAGCAGTTCTTC.

The chain uses TRBV20-1 and TRBJ2-1; D tentatively reads TRBD1 or TRBD2 (5 bases each). The V end was cut by 2 bases, the J end by 6 bases, with 11 bases between. The CDR3 runs 13 residues. The germline V gene has CDR1 DFQATT and CDR2 SNEGSKA (reference sequence). CDR3 in amino acids: CSARSGTGNEQFF. In nucleotides, the CDR3 is TGCAGTGCTAGATCAGGGACGGGCAATGAGCAGTTCTTC.

The chain recombines TRBV29-1 with TRBJ2-6; 8 bases map to TRBD1. This CDR3 has 14 residues. V lost 7 bases, J lost 3 bases, and 5 bases stayed unmatched. Germline assignment: CDR1 SQVTM and CDR2 ANQGSEA. CDR3: CSAGQGGGANVLTF. In nucleotides, the CDR3 is TGCAGCGCTGGACAGGGAGGTGGGGCCAACGTCCTGACTTTC.

This clonotype was seen just once. The chain joins TRBV19 to TRBJ1-1; D is possibly TRBD1 (5 bases). V shed 4 bases and J shed 6 bases, with 18 bases lying between them. Germline V gives CDR1 LNHDA, CDR2 SQIVND (reference sequence). There are 15 residues in the CDR3. The CDR3 nucleotides read TGTGCCAGTAGTAGTATGGGGGGAAGAAGGGCTGAAGCTTTCTTT. Its protein product is CASSSMGGRRAEAFF.

This clonotype was recorded only once. An end of the junction differs from the germline gene, which may be a read error. The chain is built from TRBV19 and TRBJ1-5, with no clear D. Germline loops: CDR1 LNHDA, CDR2 SQIVND (reference sequence). This CDR3 comprises 13 residues. The CDR3: CASRQNSNQPQFF. CDR3 nucleotide sequence: TGTGCCAGTAGGCAGAATAGCAATCAGCCCCAGTTTTTT.

This clonotype was seen just once. A junction end diverges from the germline sequence, so it may reflect a read error. The chain employs TRBV28 and TRBJ2-5, with 9 nucleotides matching TRBD1. CDR1 is MDHEN and CDR2 is SYDVKM in the germline V gene. The CDR3 totals 17 residues. This CDR3 is CASSPSLGQGPQETRYF. The CDR3 DNA is TGTGCCAGCAGTCCCTCCCTTGGACAGGGGCCCCAAGAGACCCGGTACTTC.

This clonotype has a single count. This chain uses TRBV27 with TRBJ2-3, with 10 bases aligning to TRBD2. CDR3 length equals 17 residues. Germline loops: CDR1 MNHEY, CDR2 SMNVEV (reference sequence). The V gene end was trimmed by 5 bases and the J gene end by 3 bases; junction bases not matched to a gene: 11. CDR3 in amino acids: CASSLSPSGGGTDTQYF. The CDR3 DNA reads TGTGCCAGCAGTCTCTCCCCTAGCGGGGGCGGGACAGATACGCAGTATTTT.

This clonotype is a singleton in its sample. The CDR3 region has the DNA TGTGCCAGCAGTTACTCTGTTCCGCGGGGCTTAACTCCCACAGATACGCAGTATTTT. Translating gives CASSYSVPRGLTPTDTQYF. The rearrangement uses TRBV6-5 and TRBJ2-3; D may be TRBD2 (6 bases). There are 19 residues in the CDR3. Germline loops: CDR1 MNHEY, CDR2 SVGAGI. V was pared by 0 bases and J by 2 bases, with 21 bases between.

This chain uses TRBV28 with TRBJ1-6, with D possibly TRBD1 on 5 matching bases. The length of the CDR3 is 16 residues. Trimming took 3 bases from V and 13 from J, leaving 22 bases between them. Germline V gene sequence: CDR1 MDHEN, CDR2 SYDVKM. CDR3 in amino acids: CASSFGAGGPSGPLHF. Here the CDR3 DNA reads TGTGCCAGCAGTTTTGGGGCGGGGGGACCGTCCGGGCCCCTCCACTTT.

V is TRBV30 and J is TRBJ2-2; 9 bases are a match to TRBD1. The V segment lost 0 bases and the J segment 6 bases; nucleotides outside the gene matches: 2. The CDR3 consists of 14 residues. The germline gives CDR1 GTSNPN, CDR2 SVGIG (reference sequence). CDR3 nucleotide sequence: TGTGCCTGGAGTGTTGGACAGGGGCCCGGGGAGCTGTTTTTT. It yields the protein CAWSVGQGPGELFF.

V gene TRBV5-4 combines with J gene TRBJ1-2, with D uncertain. Trimming shortened V by 4 bases and J by 6 bases, and 10 bases separated the two germline ends. The CDR3 is 12 residues long. CDR1 is SGHNT, CDR2 YYREEE, per germline (reference sequence). The CDR3 region is CASSARTHGYTF. CDR3 nucleotide sequence: TGTGCCAGCAGCGCGCGGACGCATGGCTACACCTTC.

The rearrangement joins TRBV15 to TRBJ2-1; D is possibly TRBD1 (7 bases). The CDR3 is 18 residues long. V was cut by 0 bases and J by 8 bases, with 23 bases left in between. The germline CDR1 and CDR2 sequences are LNHNV and YYDKDF (reference sequence). CDR3 residues: CATSRDRQGGGLIDEQFF. CDR3 in DNA: TGTGCCACCAGCAGAGACCGTCAGGGGGGAGGCCTGATCGATGAGCAGTTCTTC.

The chain links TRBV4-3 to TRBJ2-1; 7 nucleotides match TRBD2. Per the germline V gene, CDR1 is LGHNA and CDR2 is YSLEER. Trimming removed 4 bases from V and 8 bases from J; junction bases left unmatched: 14. The CDR3 is 16 residues long. The CDR3 loop is CASSPTAAGEGYEQFF. For the CDR3, the DNA is TGCGCCAGCAGCCCCACAGCGGCGGGAGAGGGCTATGAGCAGTTCTTC.

This clonotype has a handful of counts. This chain links TRBV7-2 with TRBJ2-5; D remains ambiguous. Germline V gene sequence: CDR1 SGHTA, CDR2 FQGNSA. V dropped 3 bases and J dropped 7 bases, with 9 bases sitting between them. The CDR3 loop spans 12 amino acids. The CDR3 is CASSLKSGTQYF. CDR3 in DNA: TGTGCCAGCAGCTTGAAGAGTGGGACCCAGTACTTC.

The genes are TRBV27 and TRBJ1-5; D perhaps matches TRBD1 (5 bases). Germline CDR1 is MNHEY and CDR2 is SMNVEV (reference sequence). This CDR3 contains 15 residues. Trimming took 4 bases from V and 4 from J, leaving 14 bases between them. The CDR3 spells CASSYSGGINQPQHF. The CDR3 coding sequence is TGTGCCAGCAGTTATTCCGGGGGGATAAATCAGCCCCAGCATTTT.

The chain recombines TRBV7-9 with TRBJ2-7, with D tentatively TRBD2 (5 bases). The V gene's germline CDR1 is SEHNR and CDR2 FQNEAQ (reference sequence). Trimming pared 4 bases from V and 3 bases from J, leaving 16 bases between. The CDR3 spans 15 residues. DNA of the CDR3: TGTGCCAGCAGCTCATGGGCCGGGATTCTCTACGAGCAGTACTTC. This sequence encodes CASSSWAGILYEQYF. The full variable domain, its missing parts supplied by reference TRBV7-9 and TRBJ2-7, is DTGVSQNPRHKITKRGQNVTFRCDPISEHNRLYWYRQTLGQGPEFLTYFQNEAQLEKSRLLSDRFSAERPKGSFSTLEIQRTEQGDSAMYLCASSSWAGILYEQYFGPGTRLTVT.

V gene TRBV29-1 combines with J gene TRBJ1-2, with TRBD1 as a possible D gene (6 bases). The germline V gene has CDR1 SQVTM and CDR2 ANQGSEA. The CDR3 runs to 12 residues. The V gene lost 7 bases and the J gene lost 8 bases, with 17 bases spanning the gap. The CDR3 loop is CSADGGGEGYTF. The CDR3 DNA reads as TGCAGCGCCGACGGGGGGGGCGAAGGCTACACCTTC.

Concerning this clonotype itself: The limits of the CDR3 on the DNA are not certain, so only TCRdb's listed CDR3 is given. This CDR3 reads CASSSGRAGKYYNEQFF. The chain combines TRBV28 with TRBJ2-1; no DNA check was done on the table's D call, TRBD2. The CDR3 sequence runs 17 residues, both termini included. From germline, CDR1 is MDHEN and CDR2 SYDVKM.

The table lists this clonotype with a few counts. The chain employs TRBV6-1 and TRBJ1-2; no clear D. The ends were cut back, 5 bases at V and 3 bases at J, with 10 bases in the middle. This CDR3 has 13 residues. The germline gives CDR1 MNHNS, CDR2 SASEGT. CDR3 sequence (DNA): TGTGCCAGCAGTCCCCCCAATCACTATGGCTACACCTTC. As protein: CASSPPNHYGYTF.